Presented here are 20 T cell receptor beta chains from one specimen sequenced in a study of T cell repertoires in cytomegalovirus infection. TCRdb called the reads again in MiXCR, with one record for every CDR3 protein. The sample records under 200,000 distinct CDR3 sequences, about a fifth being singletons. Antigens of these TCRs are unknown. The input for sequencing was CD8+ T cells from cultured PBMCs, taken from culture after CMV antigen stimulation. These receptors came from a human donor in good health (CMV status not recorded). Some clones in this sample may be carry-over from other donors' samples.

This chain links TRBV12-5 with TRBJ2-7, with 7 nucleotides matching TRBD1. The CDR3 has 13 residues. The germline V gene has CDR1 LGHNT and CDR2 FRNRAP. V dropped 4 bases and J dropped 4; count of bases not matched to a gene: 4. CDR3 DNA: TGTGCTAGTGGTTGGGGACAGACTTACGAGCAGTACTTC. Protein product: CASGWGQTYEQYF.

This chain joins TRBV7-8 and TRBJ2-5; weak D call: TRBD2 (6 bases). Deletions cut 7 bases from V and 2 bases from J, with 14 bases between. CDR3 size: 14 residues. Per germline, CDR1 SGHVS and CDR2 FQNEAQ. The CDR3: CASTPVGGQETQYF. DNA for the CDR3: TGTGCCAGCACCCCGGTTGGAGGGCAAGAGACCCAGTACTTC.

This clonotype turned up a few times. Written as DNA, the CDR3 is TGTGCCAGTAGTGGATTAGACGCGTTGGGTCAGCCCCAGCATTTT. Translation gives CASSGLDALGQPQHF. The rearrangement links TRBV19 to TRBJ1-5; D call uncertain. The CDR3 is made up of 15 amino acids. Per the germline V gene, CDR1 is LNHDA and CDR2 is SQIVND (reference sequence). V lost 5 bases to trimming and J lost 6 bases, with 17 bases between them.

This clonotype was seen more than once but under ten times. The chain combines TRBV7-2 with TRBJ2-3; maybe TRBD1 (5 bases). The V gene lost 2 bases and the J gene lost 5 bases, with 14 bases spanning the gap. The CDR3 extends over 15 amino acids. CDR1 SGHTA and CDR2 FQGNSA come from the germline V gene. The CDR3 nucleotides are TGTGCCAGCAGCTTATCGATGGGGCGAGGAGATACGCAGTATTTT. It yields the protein CASSLSMGRGDTQYF.

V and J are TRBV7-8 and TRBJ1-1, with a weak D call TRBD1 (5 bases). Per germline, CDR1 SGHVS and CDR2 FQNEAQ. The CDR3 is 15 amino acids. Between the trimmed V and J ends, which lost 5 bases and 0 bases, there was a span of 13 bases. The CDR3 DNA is TGTGCCAGCAGCCCGCAGGGAACCTTGAACACTGAAGCTTTCTTT. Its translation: CASSPQGTLNTEAFF. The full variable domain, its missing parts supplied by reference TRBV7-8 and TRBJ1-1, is GAGVSQSPRYKVAKRGQDVALRCDPISGHVSLFWYQQALGQGPEFLTYFQNEAQLDKSGLPSDRFFAERPEGSVSTLKIQRTQQEDSAVYLCASSPQGTLNTEAFFGQGTRLTVV.

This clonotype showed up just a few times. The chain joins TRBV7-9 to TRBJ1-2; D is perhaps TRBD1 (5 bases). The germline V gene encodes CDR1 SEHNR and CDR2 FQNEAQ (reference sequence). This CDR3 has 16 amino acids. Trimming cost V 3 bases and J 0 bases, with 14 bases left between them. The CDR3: CASSLGSLGANYGYTF. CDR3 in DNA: TGTGCCAGCAGCTTGGGGTCTCTGGGGGCTAACTATGGCTACACCTTC.

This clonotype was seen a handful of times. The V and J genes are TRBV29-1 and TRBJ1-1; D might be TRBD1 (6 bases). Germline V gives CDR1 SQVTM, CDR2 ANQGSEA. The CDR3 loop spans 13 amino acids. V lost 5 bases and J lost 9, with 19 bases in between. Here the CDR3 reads CSVLDRPIVQAFF. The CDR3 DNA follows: TGCAGCGTTCTAGACAGGCCGATAGTACAAGCTTTCTTT.

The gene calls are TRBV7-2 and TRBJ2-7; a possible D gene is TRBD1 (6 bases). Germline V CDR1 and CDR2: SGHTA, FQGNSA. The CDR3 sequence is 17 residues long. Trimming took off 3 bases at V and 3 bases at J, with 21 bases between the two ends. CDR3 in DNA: TGTGCCAGCAGCTTCCGTGCCCGACAGGATACTTACTACGAGCAGTACTTC. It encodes CASSFRARQDTYYEQYF.

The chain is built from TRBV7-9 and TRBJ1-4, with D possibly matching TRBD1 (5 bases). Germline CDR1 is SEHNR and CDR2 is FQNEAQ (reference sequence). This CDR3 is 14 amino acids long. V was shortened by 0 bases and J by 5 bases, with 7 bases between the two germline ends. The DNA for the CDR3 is TGTGCCAGCAGCTTAGCTGGGACGAATGAAAAACTGTTTTTT. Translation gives CASSLAGTNEKLFF.

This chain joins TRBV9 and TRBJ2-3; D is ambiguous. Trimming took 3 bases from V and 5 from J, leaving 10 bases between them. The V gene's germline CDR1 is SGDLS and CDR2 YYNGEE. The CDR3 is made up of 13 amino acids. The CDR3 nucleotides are TGTGCCAGCAGCGCCCAGTCTAGAGATACGCAGTATTTT. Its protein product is CASSAQSRDTQYF.

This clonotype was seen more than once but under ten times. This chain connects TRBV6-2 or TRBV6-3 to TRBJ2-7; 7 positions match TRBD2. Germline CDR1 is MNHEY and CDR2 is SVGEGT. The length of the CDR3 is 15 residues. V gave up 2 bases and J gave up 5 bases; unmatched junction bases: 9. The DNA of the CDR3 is TGTGCCAGCAGTTACGCCTCGACTAGCTGGGACGAGCAGTACTTC. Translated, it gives CASSYASTSWDEQYF.

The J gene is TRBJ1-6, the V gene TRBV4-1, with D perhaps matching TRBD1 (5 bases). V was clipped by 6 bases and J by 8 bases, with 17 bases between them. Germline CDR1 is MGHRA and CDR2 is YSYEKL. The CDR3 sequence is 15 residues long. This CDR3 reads CASSPSGTSDSPLHF. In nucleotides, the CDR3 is TGCGCCAGCAGTCCGTCCGGGACTTCGGATTCACCCCTCCACTTT.

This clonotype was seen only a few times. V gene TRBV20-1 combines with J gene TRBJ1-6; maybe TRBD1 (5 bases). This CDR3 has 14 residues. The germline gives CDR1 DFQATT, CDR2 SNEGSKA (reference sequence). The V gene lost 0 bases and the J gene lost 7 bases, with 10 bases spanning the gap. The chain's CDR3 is CSAREAQENSPLHF. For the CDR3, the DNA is TGCAGTGCTAGAGAGGCACAGGAAAATTCACCCCTCCACTTT.

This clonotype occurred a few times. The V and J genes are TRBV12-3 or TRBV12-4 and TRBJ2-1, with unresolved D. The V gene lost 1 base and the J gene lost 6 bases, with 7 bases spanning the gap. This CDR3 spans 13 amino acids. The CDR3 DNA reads TGTGCCAGCAGTTTAGAGACTCCCAATGAGCAGTTCTTC. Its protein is CASSLETPNEQFF.

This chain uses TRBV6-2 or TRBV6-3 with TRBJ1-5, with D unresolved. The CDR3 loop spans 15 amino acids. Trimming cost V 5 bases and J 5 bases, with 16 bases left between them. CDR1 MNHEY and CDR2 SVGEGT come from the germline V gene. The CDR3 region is CASSLAQFGDQPQHF. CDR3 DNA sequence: TGTGCCAGCAGTCTGGCCCAATTTGGCGATCAGCCCCAGCATTTT.

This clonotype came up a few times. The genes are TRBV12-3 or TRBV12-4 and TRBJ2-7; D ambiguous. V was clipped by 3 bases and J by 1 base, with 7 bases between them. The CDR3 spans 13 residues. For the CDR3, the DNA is TGTGCCAGCAGTTTTGTCAGATCCTACGAGCAGTACTTC. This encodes CASSFVRSYEQYF.

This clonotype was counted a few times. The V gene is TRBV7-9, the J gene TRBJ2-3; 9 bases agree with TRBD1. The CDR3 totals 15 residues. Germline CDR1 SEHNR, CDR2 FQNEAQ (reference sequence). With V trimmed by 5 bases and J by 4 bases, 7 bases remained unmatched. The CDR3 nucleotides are TGTGCCAGCAGCCCTCGGGACAGGGAGGCAGATACGCAGTATTTT. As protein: CASSPRDREADTQYF. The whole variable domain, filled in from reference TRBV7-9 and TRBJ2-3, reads DTGVSQNPRHKITKRGQNVTFRCDPISEHNRLYWYRQTLGQGPEFLTYFQNEAQLEKSRLLSDRFSAERPKGSFSTLEIQRTEQGDSAMYLCASSPRDREADTQYFGPGTRLTVL.

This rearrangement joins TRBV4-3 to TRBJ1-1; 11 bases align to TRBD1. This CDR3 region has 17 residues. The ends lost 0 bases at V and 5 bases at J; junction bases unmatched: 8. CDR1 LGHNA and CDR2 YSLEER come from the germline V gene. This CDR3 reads CASSQEGQGAKDTEAFF. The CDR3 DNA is TGCGCCAGCAGCCAAGAAGGACAGGGGGCGAAGGATACTGAAGCTTTCTTT.

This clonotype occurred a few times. In DNA, the CDR3 is TGTGCCAGCAGCTACCCCCCTAGCGGGGGGGCGTGGGAGCAGTTCTTC. This codes for CASSYPPSGGAWEQFF. V is TRBV7-2 and J is TRBJ2-1; 12 bases match TRBD2. V dropped 4 bases and J dropped 10; count of bases not matched to a gene: 11. Germline CDR1 is SGHTA and CDR2 is FQGNSA. The CDR3 is 16 amino acids.

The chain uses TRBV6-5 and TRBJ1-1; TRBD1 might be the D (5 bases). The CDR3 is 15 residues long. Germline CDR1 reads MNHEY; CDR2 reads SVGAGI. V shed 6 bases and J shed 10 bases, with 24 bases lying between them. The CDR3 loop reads CASRGSGGSGRGAFF. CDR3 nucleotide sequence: TGTGCCAGCAGGGGTTCGGGCGGCTCAGGGCGTGGAGCTTTCTTT.